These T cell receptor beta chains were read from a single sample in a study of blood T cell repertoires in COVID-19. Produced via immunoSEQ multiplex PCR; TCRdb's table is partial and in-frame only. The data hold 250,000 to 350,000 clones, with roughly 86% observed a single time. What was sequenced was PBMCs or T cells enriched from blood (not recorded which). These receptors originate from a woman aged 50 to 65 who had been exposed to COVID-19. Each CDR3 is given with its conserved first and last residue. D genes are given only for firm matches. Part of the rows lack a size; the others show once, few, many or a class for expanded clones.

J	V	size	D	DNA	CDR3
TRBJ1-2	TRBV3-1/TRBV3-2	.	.	TGTGCCAGAGTGGAGGGGGGGGTAAGTATCAGTTATCCATATGGCTACACCTTC	CARVEGGVSISYPYGYTF
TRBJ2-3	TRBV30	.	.	TGTGCCTGGGACGCGGGGTTCCGGGACAGAAAAAAATCAGATACGCAGTATTTT	CAWDAGFRDRKKSDTQYF
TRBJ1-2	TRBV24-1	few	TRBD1	TGTGCCACCAGTGATCCACGCGGGACAGCCGCTAACTATGGCTACACCTTC	CATSDPRGTAANYGYTF
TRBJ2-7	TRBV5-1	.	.	TGCGCCAGCACCCTCGCCGTCGGGGGCTACGAGCAGTACTTC	CASTLAVGGYEQYF
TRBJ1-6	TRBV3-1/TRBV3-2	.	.	TGTGCCAGCAGCCAAGGCCACAGTAATTCACCCCTCCACTTT	CASSQGHSNSPLHF
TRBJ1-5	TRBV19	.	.	TGTGCCAGTACTGTTACCCAGGGGATACAGCCCCAGCATTTT	CASTVTQGIQPQHF
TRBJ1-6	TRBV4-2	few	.	TGTGCCAGCAGCCCCTTGGGGGGGAACAATTCACCCCTCCACTTT	CASSPLGGNNSPLHF
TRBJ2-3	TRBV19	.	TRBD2	TGTGCCAGTAGTCTTATAGCGGGAATGCTGGCAGATACGCAGTATTTT	CASSLIAGMLADTQYF
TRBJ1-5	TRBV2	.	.	TGTGCCAGCAGTTGGACCGGGACGGGAGATCAGCCCCAGCATTTT	CASSWTGTGDQPQHF
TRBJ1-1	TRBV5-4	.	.	TGTGCCAGCAGCAGCTGGGACGGACTAACCATGAACACTGAAGCTTTCTTT	CASSSWDGLTMNTEAFF
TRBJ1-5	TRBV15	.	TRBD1	TGTGCCACCAGCAGAAGACAGGGAGGTCAGCCCCAGCATTTT	CATSRRQGGQPQHF
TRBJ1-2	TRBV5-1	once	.	TGCGCCAGCCACTACCGAATAGGGGACTCGTTCGATGGCTACACCTTC	CASHYRIGDSFDGYTF
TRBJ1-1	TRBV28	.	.	TGTGCCAGCAGTAGCTCTATGAACACTGAAGCTTTCTTT	CASSSSMNTEAFF
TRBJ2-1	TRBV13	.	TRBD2	TGTGCCAGCAGGCTAGCGGGGCCTATAACCTACAATGAGCAGTTCTTC	CASRLAGPITYNEQFF
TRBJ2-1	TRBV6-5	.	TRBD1	TGTGCCAGCACTTCACTACAGGGGCCCCTTAATGAGCAGTTCTTC	CASTSLQGPLNEQFF
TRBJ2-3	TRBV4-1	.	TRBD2	TGCGCCAGCAGCCAGCTGACTAGCGGGCGAATCTTGGCTGGCACAGATACGCAGTATTTT	CASSQLTSGRILAGTDTQYF
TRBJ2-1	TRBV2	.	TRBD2	TGTGCCAGCAGTAAAGTGGTAAGACTAGCGGGGCTTAATGAGCAGTTCTTC	CASSKVVRLAGLNEQFF
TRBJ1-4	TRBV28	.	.	TGTGCCAGCAGTTCAGGACAGAATGAAAAACTGTTTTTT	CASSSGQNEKLFF
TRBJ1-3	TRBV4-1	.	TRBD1	TGCGCCAGCAGCCAAGATTCCAGGGGGAAAGGAAATACCATATATTTT	CASSQDSRGKGNTIYF
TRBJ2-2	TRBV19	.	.	TGTGCCAGTAGTGGAGGGGGCGCCTGGACCGGGGAGCTGTTTTTT	CASSGGGAWTGELFF
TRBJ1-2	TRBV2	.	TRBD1	TGTGCCAGCAGTATAGGACAGGGGCACTATGGCTACACCTTC	CASSIGQGHYGYTF
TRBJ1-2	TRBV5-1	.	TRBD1	TGCGCCAGCAGCCCGGGACAGGAGCCTAGACTATCAAACTATGGCTACACCTTC	CASSPGQEPRLSNYGYTF
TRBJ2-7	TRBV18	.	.	TGTGCCAGCTCACTACTGCAGGGGACCTACGAGCAGTACTTC	CASSLLQGTYEQYF
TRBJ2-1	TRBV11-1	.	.	TGTGCCAGCAGCCGGGGGAATGAGCAGTTCTTC	CASSRGNEQFF
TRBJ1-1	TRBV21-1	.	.	TGTGCCAGCAGCAAATGGAAACAGGGTGAAGCTTTCTTT	CASSKWKQGEAFF
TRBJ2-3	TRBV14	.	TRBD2	TGTGCCAGCAGCCAGACTAGCCTGGATACGCAGTATTTT	CASSQTSLDTQYF
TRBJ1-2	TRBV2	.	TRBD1	TGTGCCAGAGACGGGACAGGGTTATTGTATGGCTACACCTTC	CARDGTGLLYGYTF
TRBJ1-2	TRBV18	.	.	TGTGCCAGCTCCCCAACGGACATTCAGTATGGCTACACCTTC	CASSPTDIQYGYTF
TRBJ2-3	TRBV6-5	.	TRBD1	TGTGCCAGCAGCCCAGACAGGGTAACAGATACGCAGTATTTT	CASSPDRVTDTQYF
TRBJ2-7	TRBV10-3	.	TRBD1	TGTGCCATCAAAGGGACAGGGCGGTACGAGCAGTACTTC	CAIKGTGRYEQYF
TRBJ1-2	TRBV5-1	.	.	TGCGCCAGCAGCTTGGACAGTTGGGACTATGGCTACACCTTC	CASSLDSWDYGYTF
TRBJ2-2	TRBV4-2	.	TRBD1	TGTGCCACTCGACCTCCGGGACAGAGTCCGAACACCGGGGAGCTGTTTTTT	CATRPPGQSPNTGELFF
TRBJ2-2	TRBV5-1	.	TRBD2	TGCGCCAGCAGCGCAACTAGCGGGAACACCGGGGAGCTGTTTTTT	CASSATSGNTGELFF
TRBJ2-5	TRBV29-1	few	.	TGCAGCGTTGAAGATCTGTGGAGTCAAGAGACCCAGTACTTC	CSVEDLWSQETQYF
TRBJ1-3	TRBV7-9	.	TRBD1	TGTGCCAGCAGCATATTCGACAGGGGGCCTGGAAACACCATATATTTT	CASSIFDRGPGNTIYF
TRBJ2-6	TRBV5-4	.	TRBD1	TGTGCCAGCAGCCCCGGGACAGGGGTCTCTGGGGCCAACGTCCTGACTTTC	CASSPGTGVSGANVLTF
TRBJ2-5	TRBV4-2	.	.	TGTGCCAGCAGCCCCTACTCAAGATATCAAGAGACCCAGTACTTC	CASSPYSRYQETQYF
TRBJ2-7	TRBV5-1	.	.	TGCGCCAGCAGCTCGACGGGGAACGAGCAGTACTTC	CASSSTGNEQYF
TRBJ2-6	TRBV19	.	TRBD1	TGTGCCAGTAGTACAACAGGGGCTGGGGCCAACGTCCTGACTTTC	CASSTTGAGANVLTF
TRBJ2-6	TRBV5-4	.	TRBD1	TGTGCCAGCAGCCGGGACAGTCAGTCTGGGGCCAACGTCCTGACTTTC	CASSRDSQSGANVLTF
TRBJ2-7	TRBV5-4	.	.	TGTGCCAGCAGCCCGGGGAGACGGAGGTACGAGCAGTACTTC	CASSPGRRRYEQYF
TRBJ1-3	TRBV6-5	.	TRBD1	TGTGCCAGCACCTGGGACAGAGCGGGAAACACCATATATTTT	CASTWDRAGNTIYF
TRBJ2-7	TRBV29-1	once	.	TGCAGCGTTGTTGCGGACAACTACGAGCAGTACTTC	CSVVADNYEQYF
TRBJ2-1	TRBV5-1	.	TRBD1	TGCGCCAGCAGCTCCTATGACAGGGACTACAATGAGCAGTTCTTC	CASSSYDRDYNEQFF
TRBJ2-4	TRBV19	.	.	TGTGCCAGTAGTACCCAGACGACAGTAGCCAAAAACATTCAGTACTTC	CASSTQTTVAKNIQYF
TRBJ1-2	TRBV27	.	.	TGTGCCAGCAGTTTATCGACGCGGGGCGGGGGCTACACCTTC	CASSLSTRGGGYTF
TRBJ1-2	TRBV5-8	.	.	TGTGCCAGCAGCTTGGATCGGGTCTTATATGGCTACACCTTC	CASSLDRVLYGYTF
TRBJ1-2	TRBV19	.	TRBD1	TGTGCCAGTAGGCCGGGACAGGGAGCCTATGGCTACACCTTC	CASRPGQGAYGYTF
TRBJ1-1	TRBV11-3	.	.	TGTGCCAGCAGCTTAGGGGGGAGGACTGAAGCTTTCTTT	CASSLGGRTEAFF
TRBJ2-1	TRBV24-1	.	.	TGTGCCACCAGTGATCACGGGGTAGCTGACTACAATGAGCAGTTCTTC	CATSDHGVADYNEQFF
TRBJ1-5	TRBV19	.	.	TGTGCCAGTAGTATTATGATTTACGGGTTGGATCAGCCCCAGCATTTT	CASSIMIYGLDQPQHF
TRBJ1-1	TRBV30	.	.	TGTGCCTGGAACCGGGAGTCTGAAGCTTTCTTT	CAWNRESEAFF
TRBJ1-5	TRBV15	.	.	TGTGCCACCGCAATACTGCGCAATCAGCCCCAGCATTTT	CATAILRNQPQHF
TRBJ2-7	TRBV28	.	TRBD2	TGTGCCAGCGGGCGGGGGAGAGCCTACGAGCAGTACTTC	CASGRGRAYEQYF
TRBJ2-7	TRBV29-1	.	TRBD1	TGCAGCGTTGGGGCAGGGGGCAACGAGCAGTACTTC	CSVGAGGNEQYF
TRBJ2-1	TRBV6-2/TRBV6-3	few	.	TGTGCCAGCAGTCCCCGGGACTGGCCGCTACCTTATGAGCAGTTCTTC	CASSPRDWPLPYEQFF
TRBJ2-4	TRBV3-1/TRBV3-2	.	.	TGTGCCAGCAGCCAAGTTGGGGGGTTGGCCAAAAACATTCAGTACTTC	CASSQVGGLAKNIQYF
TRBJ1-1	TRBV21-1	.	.	TGTGCCAGCAGCAAAAAGCCTCGGGACAGGGTGGCGGACACTGAAGCTTTCTTT	CASSKKPRDRVADTEAFF